These T cell receptor beta chains were read from a single sample in a study of blood T cell repertoires in COVID-19. Using immunoSEQ multiplex PCR, the repertoire was profiled, and TCRdb retains in-frame clones only, with some absent. The data hold about 190,000 clones, with roughly 84% observed a single time. The sequenced sample consisted of PBMCs or T cells enriched from blood (not recorded which). The receptors here all came from a woman aged 25-40 years who had recovered from COVID-19. The CDR3 runs from the conserved cysteine through the conserved F or W. The order of the fields is D gene, clone size, V gene, J gene, CDR3 protein, CDR3 DNA. D genes are given only for firm matches. The size entry is marked missing in some rows and otherwise reads once, few, many or a size class.

d_call: .; clone_size: .; v_call: TRBV28; j_call: TRBJ1-5; cdr3_aa: CASSLLRQPQHF; cdr3_nt: TGTGCCAGCAGTTTACTGAGACAGCCCCAGCATTTT
d_call: TRBD2; clone_size: .; v_call: TRBV7-8; j_call: TRBJ2-3; cdr3_aa: CASSSSGGPTNTQYF; cdr3_nt: TGTGCCAGCAGCTCCTCGGGGGGGCCCACAAATACGCAGTATTTT
d_call: .; clone_size: once; v_call: TRBV29-1; j_call: TRBJ2-3; cdr3_aa: CSVARGFMGTDTQYF; cdr3_nt: TGCAGCGTTGCCAGGGGATTCATGGGCACAGATACGCAGTATTTT
d_call: TRBD2; clone_size: once; v_call: TRBV18; j_call: TRBJ2-3; cdr3_aa: CASSPPASGVGDTQYF; cdr3_nt: TGTGCCAGCTCACCACCGGCTAGCGGGGTTGGAGATACGCAGTATTTT
d_call: .; clone_size: .; v_call: TRBV19; j_call: TRBJ2-3; cdr3_aa: CASSIIGAATDTQYF; cdr3_nt: TGTGCCAGTAGTATAATTGGGGCGGCCACAGATACGCAGTATTTT
d_call: .; clone_size: .; v_call: TRBV4-1; j_call: TRBJ2-3; cdr3_aa: CASSQEVGGSGDTQYF; cdr3_nt: TGCGCCAGCAGCCAAGAGGTAGGGGGAAGTGGAGATACGCAGTATTTT
d_call: .; clone_size: .; v_call: TRBV7-3; j_call: TRBJ2-4; cdr3_aa: CARDGGQYF; cdr3_nt: TGTGCCAGAGATGGGGGCCAGTACTTC
d_call: TRBD2; clone_size: .; v_call: TRBV7-2; j_call: TRBJ2-5; cdr3_aa: CASSPSGRNQETQYF; cdr3_nt: TGTGCCAGCAGCCCGAGCGGGAGGAACCAAGAGACCCAGTACTTC
d_call: .; clone_size: .; v_call: TRBV28; j_call: TRBJ2-3; cdr3_aa: CASSYRLTGTQYF; cdr3_nt: TGTGCCAGCAGCTACCGACTTACGGGTACGCAGTATTTT
d_call: .; clone_size: .; v_call: TRBV4-2; j_call: TRBJ2-7; cdr3_aa: CASSQETSTYEQYF; cdr3_nt: TGTGCCAGCAGCCAAGAAACTAGTACCTACGAGCAGTACTTC